Below, 29 T cell receptor beta chains from the same sample are listed, as sequenced in a study of blood T cells in healthy people across ages. Primers used in a second PCR of about 7 to 11 cycles were a sample-barcoded 5' primer and a J-beta primer mix. TCRdb passed the 5' RACE reads through MiXCR, listing each CDR3 protein once. The sample lists more than 650,000 distinct CDR3 sequences; about 55% were seen once. Sequencing input: blood. The receptors come from an older man in good health.

J is TRBJ1-2 and V is TRBV24-1, with 7 bases aligning to TRBD1. CDR1 is KGHDR and CDR2 is SFDVKD in the germline V gene. The V and J ends lost 5 bases and 9 bases, in that order; junction bases with no gene match: 14. The CDR3 runs 15 residues. The CDR3 region is CATSGLQGTLLRYTF. The CDR3 DNA follows: TGTGCCACCAGTGGCCTACAGGGGACCCTGTTGCGCTACACCTTC.

This clonotype was picked up a small number of times. This chain connects TRBV5-1 to TRBJ2-4; 10 bases line up with TRBD2. The V gene end was trimmed by 4 bases and the J gene end by 13 bases; junction bases not matched to a gene: 11. CDR3 length equals 14 residues. The V gene's germline CDR1 is SGHRS and CDR2 YFSETQ. CDR3 DNA: TGCGCCAGCAGCCGGACTAGCGGCGCTAGAGAGCAGTACTTC. This translates into CASSRTSGAREQYF. The whole variable domain, remainder taken from reference TRBV5-1 and TRBJ2-4, is KAGVTQTPRYLIKTRGQQVTLSCSPISGHRSVSWYQQTPGQGLQFLFEYFSETQRNKGNFPGRFSGRQFSNSRSEMNVSTLELGDSALYLCASSRTSGAREQYFGAGTRLSVL.

With regard to this clonotype: The junction departs from the called germline gene at one end, perhaps through a read error. This sequence joins TRBV12-3 or TRBV12-4 and TRBJ2-7, with TRBD2 matching 8 bases. This CDR3 comprises 15 residues. The CDR3 bases are TGTGCCAGCAGCCCGGGCAGAGCGGGAGCCTACGAGCAGTATTTC. This codes for CASSPGRAGAYEQYF.

This sequence joins TRBV29-1 and TRBJ1-1; 8 bases line up with TRBD1. Germline lookup yields CDR1 SQVTM and CDR2 ANQGSEA. There are 14 residues in the CDR3. V shed 7 bases and J 1 base; nucleotides not matched to a gene: 8. The CDR3 DNA reads TGCAGCGCTGTGGACAGGGTATGGAACACTGAAGCTTTCTTT. This gives the protein CSAVDRVWNTEAFF.

V and J are TRBV5-1 and TRBJ2-7; possible D gene TRBD1, 5 bases. The DNA matches TRBJ2-5 better at its end, which makes the J call doubtful. In germline, CDR1 is SGHRS, CDR2 YFSETQ. The CDR3 totals 14 residues. The CDR3 DNA is TGCGCCAGCACGCGGCAGGGCTATGGAGAGACCCAGTACTTC. This gives the protein CASTRQGYGETQYF.

This sequence joins TRBV6-4 and TRBJ2-7, with 9 nucleotides matching TRBD1. This CDR3 is built from 14 residues. The V gene's germline CDR1 is MRHNA and CDR2 SNTAGT. The J segment lost 7 bases and the V segment lost 0 bases, leaving 4 bases of the junction unmatched. In DNA, the CDR3 is TGTGCCAGCAGTGACTCGGACAGGGGCAATGAGCAGTACTTC. Its translation is CASSDSDRGNEQYF.

This clonotype was seen only a few times. CDR3 sequence: CASSFLTSGYEQYF. The CDR3 DNA reads as TGTGCCAGCAGCTTTCTGACTAGTGGCTATGAGCAGTACTTC. This chain links TRBV7-2 with TRBJ2-7; a possible D gene is TRBD2 (6 bases). Between the trimmed V and J ends, which lost 3 bases and 7 bases, there was a span of 16 bases. Looked up from germline, CDR1 is SGHTA and CDR2 is FQGNSA. The CDR3 spans 14 residues.

This clonotype was recorded a few times. A read error may produce the germline difference seen at one junction end. The chain couples TRBV4-1 to TRBJ2-5; 12 bases line up with TRBD2. CDR1 is MGHRA and CDR2 is YSYEKL in the germline V gene. The CDR3 length is 21 residues. Written as DNA, the CDR3 is TGCGCCAGTAGCCAAGAACGATTCGGACTAGCGGGACAGGCGGGGAAAGAGACCCAGTACTTC. It yields the protein CASSQERFGLAGQAGKETQYF.

CDR3 sequence reads: CASRTGTVDWGNAGELFF. The CDR3 DNA is TGTGCCAGCAGGACTGGGACAGTGGATTGGGGCAACGCCGGGGAGCTGTTTTTT. This chain uses TRBV28 with TRBJ2-2; 7 nucleotides align to TRBD1. Germline V lookup: CDR1 MDHEN, CDR2 SYDVKM. This CDR3 is 18 amino acids long. After removal of 6 bases from V and 6 bases from J, the junction contained 19 bases not matched to a gene. The full variable domain, in which reference TRBV28 and TRBJ2-2 provide the parts outside the CDR3, is DVKVTQSSRYLVKRTGEKVFLECVQDMDHENMFWYRQDPGLGLRLIYFSYDVKMKEKGDIPEGYSVSREKKERFSLILESASTNQTSMYLCASRTGTVDWGNAGELFFGEGSRLTVL.

This clonotype occurred once. The chain combines TRBV10-3 with TRBJ2-2; the match to TRBD2 covers 8 bases. The CDR3 length is 15 residues. J gave up 3 bases and V 6 bases, and 6 bases lay outside the gene matches. From germline, CDR1 is ENHRY and CDR2 SYGVKD. CDR3 protein: CAIRRTSLDTGELFF. The DNA of the CDR3 is TGTGCCATCAGGAGGACTAGCTTGGACACCGGGGAGCTGTTTTTT.

The chain recombines TRBV11-2 with TRBJ1-4; D is uncertain. The CDR3 is made up of 15 amino acids. The germline V gene has CDR1 SGHAT and CDR2 FQNNGV. Deletions cut 4 bases from V and 7 bases from J, with 16 bases between. DNA of the CDR3: TGTGCCAGCAGCTCCCGGCCCCTTGTGAGTGAAAAACTGTTTTTT. Translating gives CASSSRPLVSEKLFF.

In this sample, this clonotype turned up a few times. At one boundary the junction diverges from the germline segment, which might be a read error. The V gene is TRBV12-3 or TRBV12-4, the J gene TRBJ2-1, with 8 bases lining up with TRBD2. This CDR3 is 15 amino acids long. In nucleotides, the CDR3 is TGTGCCAGCGGTTTATTCGGGAGGGCCTACAATGAGCAGTTCTTC. Amino acids: CASGLFGRAYNEQFF.

This clonotype was recorded at least ten times. The chain has TRBV6-2 or TRBV6-3 and TRBJ1-2; D gene unclear. Germline V gives CDR1 MNHEY, CDR2 SVGEGT. V was trimmed by 5 bases and J by 7 bases, leaving 17 bases between them. The CDR3 length is 14 residues. In DNA form, the CDR3 reads TGTGCCAGCAGTATTGGAGTCCGCTCGGGTGGCTACACCTTC. Protein: CASSIGVRSGGYTF.

In regard to this clonotype: Being one base from a much bigger clone, this may be a read error. The gene calls are TRBV11-3 and TRBJ2-7; 9 nucleotides align to TRBD2. CDR3 length equals 16 residues. Germline V gives CDR1 SGHNT, CDR2 YENEEA. V was clipped by 0 bases and J by 3 bases; unmatched bases: 6. The CDR3 region is CASSLDGRAGGYEQYF. In DNA, the CDR3 is TGTGCCAGCAGCTTAGATGGGCGAGCGGGGGGCTACGAGCAGTACTTC. The full variable domain, with the rest looked up from reference TRBV11-3 and TRBJ2-7, is EAGVVQSPRYKIIEKKQPVAFWCNPISGHNTLYWYLQNLGQGPELLIRYENEEAVDDSQLPKDRFSAERLKGVDSTLKIQPAELGDSAVYLCASSLDGRAGGYEQYFGPGTRLTVT.

The CDR3 coding sequence is TGCAGTGCTCTTAGGACTAGCGGGAGCTACGAGCAGTACTTC. Residues: CSALRTSGSYEQYF. This chain uses TRBV20-1 with TRBJ2-7; 13 nucleotides match TRBD2. Unmatched junction bases numbered 4, after V lost 5 bases and J lost 3 bases. The length of the CDR3 is 14 residues. The germline V gene has CDR1 DFQATT and CDR2 SNEGSKA (reference sequence).

The chain carries TRBV5-1 and TRBJ1-5, with a weak D call TRBD1 (5 bases). This CDR3 has 15 amino acids. V shed 5 bases and J shed 0 bases, with 12 bases lying between them. The V gene's germline CDR1 is SGHRS and CDR2 YFSETQ. The CDR3 loop is CASSPWGNSNQPQHF. The CDR3 region has the DNA TGCGCCAGCAGTCCGTGGGGGAATAGCAATCAGCCCCAGCATTTT.

This clonotype was seen ten or more times. The chain links TRBV25-1 to TRBJ2-3; no clear D. CDR3 length: 16 amino acids. Between the trimmed V and J ends, which lost 7 bases and 3 bases, there was a span of 20 bases. Germline V gene data show CDR1 as MGHDK and CDR2 as SYGVNS. CDR3 coding DNA: TGTGCCAGCACCGCCAGGTCCCACTCACGGACAGATACGCAGTATTTT. This codes for CASTARSHSRTDTQYF.

The J gene is TRBJ2-1, the V gene TRBV5-1, with D unclear. The CDR3 runs 13 residues. Germline loops: CDR1 SGHRS, CDR2 YFSETQ. Trimming removed 1 base from V and 6 bases from J, with 8 bases in between. The CDR3 DNA reads TGCGCCAGCAGCTTGATGGGGATCAATGAGCAGTTCTTC. Encoded protein: CASSLMGINEQFF.

This rearrangement joins TRBV7-9 to TRBJ1-2; D might be TRBD1 (5 bases). CDR3 size: 17 residues. Looked up from germline, CDR1 is SEHNR and CDR2 is FQNEAQ (reference sequence). Trimming stripped 1 base from V and 3 bases from J, with 18 bases between. The CDR3 region is CASSLGSQGRSHYGYTF. The CDR3 DNA is TGTGCCAGCAGCTTAGGGTCCCAGGGCCGGTCTCACTATGGCTACACCTTC. Variable domain in full (rest from reference TRBV7-9 and TRBJ1-2): DTGVSQNPRHKITKRGQNVTFRCDPISEHNRLYWYRQTLGQGPEFLTYFQNEAQLEKSRLLSDRFSAERPKGSFSTLEIQRTEQGDSAMYLCASSLGSQGRSHYGYTFGSGTRLTVV.

This clonotype appeared many times. The chain is built from TRBV6-2 or TRBV6-3 and TRBJ2-7, with TRBD1 identical over 10 bases. The trim removed 4 bases at V and 5 bases at J, leaving 5 bases unmatched. The CDR3 contains 14 residues. Germline lookup yields CDR1 MNHEY and CDR2 SVGEGT. The CDR3 here is CASSWTGTGDEQYF. The CDR3 DNA reads as TGTGCCAGCAGTTGGACCGGGACAGGGGACGAGCAGTACTTC.

In this sample, this clonotype turned up a few times. The V call is TRBV12-3 or TRBV12-4, the J call TRBJ1-2; TRBD1 matches at 9 bases. The CDR3 runs to 15 residues. Unmatched junction bases numbered 6, after V lost 3 bases and J lost 4 bases. CDR3 amino acids: CASSFGGQGVYGYTF. The CDR3 nucleotides read TGTGCCAGCAGTTTTGGGGGACAGGGAGTCTATGGCTACACCTTC.

CDR3 nucleotides: TGTGCCAGCAGTCTCCTCGGACAGTTCTACGAGCAGTACTTC. Translating gives CASSLLGQFYEQYF. The genes are TRBV6-6 and TRBJ2-7; TRBD1 is a possible D gene (6 bases). From germline, CDR1 is MNHNY and CDR2 SVGAGI (reference sequence). The CDR3 length is 14 residues. Trimming removed 5 bases at V and 3 bases at J, with 14 bases between.

This clonotype occurred a few times. J is TRBJ2-1 and V is TRBV2, with a weak D call TRBD2 (7 bases). In germline, CDR1 is SNHLY, CDR2 FYNNEI. Trimming removed 4 bases at V and 5 bases at J, with 12 bases between. This CDR3 contains 14 residues. In DNA, the CDR3 is TGTGCCAGCAGTGGCTGGCGGGGGCACAATGAGCAGTTCTTC. Its protein is CASSGWRGHNEQFF.

In this sample, this clonotype turned up a few times. The gene calls are TRBV5-1 and TRBJ2-3; TRBD2 matches at 10 bases. The germline CDR1 and CDR2 sequences are SGHRS and YFSETQ. This CDR3 comprises 16 residues. V gave up 4 bases and J gave up 0 bases; unmatched junction bases: 5. This chain's CDR3 is CASSPGLALSTDTQYF. The CDR3 nucleotides read TGCGCCAGCAGCCCGGGACTAGCGCTAAGCACAGATACGCAGTATTTT. Combining the CDR3 with reference TRBV5-1 and TRBJ2-3 gives the whole variable domain KAGVTQTPRYLIKTRGQQVTLSCSPISGHRSVSWYQQTPGQGLQFLFEYFSETQRNKGNFPGRFSGRQFSNSRSEMNVSTLELGDSALYLCASSPGLALSTDTQYFGPGTRLTVL.

V gene TRBV14 combines with J gene TRBJ2-1; 11 bases map to TRBD2. The germline V gene encodes CDR1 SGHDN and CDR2 FVKESK. V dropped 5 bases and J dropped 7; count of bases not matched to a gene: 7. The CDR3 runs 15 residues. CDR3 coding DNA: TGTGCCAGCAGCACCAGGACTAGCGGGCTTAATGAGCAGTTCTTC. It translates to CASSTRTSGLNEQFF.

The chain uses TRBV11-2 and TRBJ2-3, with unresolved D. The CDR3 has 12 residues. V dropped 5 bases and J dropped 14 bases, with 17 bases sitting between them. The germline gives CDR1 SGHAT, CDR2 FQNNGV. The CDR3 nucleotides are TGTGCCAGCAGCCAGTCCACGTTATACGCGTATTTT. As protein: CASSQSTLYAYF.

The rearrangement links TRBV29-1 to TRBJ2-1; D not certain. The CDR3 consists of 8 residues. Per germline, CDR1 SQVTM and CDR2 ANQGSEA. With 6 bases removed from V and 8 bases from J, the gap between germline ends came to 2 bases. The DNA of the CDR3 is TGCAGCGTCGATGAGCAGTTCTTC. It specifies CSVDEQFF.

In its sample, this clonotype was seen once. J is TRBJ2-1 and V is TRBV12-3 or TRBV12-4; D could derive from TRBD1 or TRBD2 (5 bases each). The CDR3 is 13 residues long. The V end lost 3 bases, the J end lost 8 bases, and 11 bases lay between the germline ends. CDR3 DNA: TGTGCCAGCAGTTTTTCAGGGACCCATGAGCAGTTCTTC. Its protein is CASSFSGTHEQFF.

V and J are TRBV20-1 and TRBJ2-3; D is possibly TRBD2 (6 bases). The CDR3 has 13 amino acids. Deletions cut 6 bases from V and 2 bases from J, with 12 bases between. Germline lookup yields CDR1 DFQATT and CDR2 SNEGSKA (reference sequence). CDR3 bases: TGCAGTGCGGAGGAGGGATCCACAGATACGCAGTATTTT. Encoded protein: CSAEEGSTDTQYF.